Listed below are T cell receptor beta chains from one sample, sequenced in a study of T cells in Graves' hyperthyroidism and ophthalmopathy. TCRdb passed the multiplex PCR reads through MiXCR, listing each CDR3 protein once. The sample shows around 56,000 distinct CDR3 sequences, about 57% of them seen only once. The source material was blood. The receptors originated from a woman aged 55-70 years with Graves' ophthalmopathy. Both conserved end residues are trimmed from each CDR3. Each record gives: CDR3 protein, V gene, clone size, J gene. Clone size appears in some rows only: once, few, many, or a class for an expanded clone.

CDR3 protein: ASSFSTQLYEQY
V gene: TRBV5-1
clone size: many
J gene: TRBJ2-7

CDR3 protein: ASRADRGHTGELF
V gene: TRBV6-4
clone size: many
J gene: TRBJ2-2

CDR3 protein: ASSPSGQGAGTEA
V gene: TRBV9
clone size: once
J gene: TRBJ2-6

CDR3 protein: ASSIRGGNIQY
V gene: TRBV7-2
clone size: NA
J gene: TRBJ2-4

CDR3 protein: ASSFGPRGDIQY
V gene: TRBV7-2
clone size: many
J gene: TRBJ2-4

CDR3 protein: ATSETDRGGEKLF
V gene: TRBV24-1
clone size: few
J gene: TRBJ1-4

CDR3 protein: ASSEEGNTEAF
V gene: TRBV2
clone size: many
J gene: TRBJ1-1

CDR3 protein: ATSEQGDGYT
V gene: TRBV6-1
clone size: NA
J gene: TRBJ1-2

CDR3 protein: ASSFYICSSLGDRSTDTQY
V gene: TRBV7-3
clone size: NA
J gene: TRBJ2-3

CDR3 protein: ASRPTGGETQY
V gene: TRBV5-6
clone size: many
J gene: TRBJ2-5

CDR3 protein: GARAGREIFHNEQF
V gene: TRBV20-1
clone size: NA
J gene: NA

CDR3 protein: ASSAGRIYSNQPQH
V gene: TRBV9
clone size: NA
J gene: TRBJ1-5

CDR3 protein: ASSFSSSGYT
V gene: TRBV25-1
clone size: medium-sized
J gene: TRBJ1-2

CDR3 protein: ASSLGGQAQRWNEQF
V gene: TRBV7-6
clone size: NA
J gene: TRBJ2-1

CDR3 protein: SASGPSGNTEAF
V gene: TRBV20-1
clone size: NA
J gene: TRBJ1-1

CDR3 protein: ASSQPHRVYGYT
V gene: TRBV7-2
clone size: many
J gene: TRBJ1-2

CDR3 protein: SAGGTSGSWSTDTQY
V gene: TRBV20-1
clone size: NA
J gene: TRBJ2-3

CDR3 protein: ASSIDGTGHTEAF
V gene: TRBV19
clone size: NA
J gene: TRBJ1-1

CDR3 protein: ASSLGGQGNEQH
V gene: TRBV5-1
clone size: NA
J gene: TRBJ2-7

CDR3 protein: ASSHTSGNYNEQF
V gene: TRBV6-5
clone size: many
J gene: TRBJ2-1

CDR3 protein: ASRLTGDNTEAF
V gene: TRBV6-6
clone size: many
J gene: TRBJ1-1

CDR3 protein: ASSRWGQGYSPLH
V gene: TRBV14
clone size: many
J gene: TRBJ1-6

CDR3 protein: SARDRLGRDRYYEQY
V gene: TRBV20-1
clone size: NA
J gene: TRBJ2-7

CDR3 protein: SQELVGNNEQF
V gene: TRBV29-1
clone size: NA
J gene: TRBJ2-1

CDR3 protein: ASSSFVGGTDNSPLH
V gene: TRBV7-9
clone size: many
J gene: TRBJ1-6

CDR3 protein: SARAELLYNEQETQY
V gene: TRBV20-1
clone size: once
J gene: TRBJ2-5

CDR3 protein: ASSDPGQNYEQY
V gene: TRBV5-8
clone size: many
J gene: TRBJ2-7

CDR3 protein: ATSRDLGQGYNEQF
V gene: TRBV15
clone size: many
J gene: TRBJ2-1

CDR3 protein: ASSIDWDRGIQPQH
V gene: TRBV19
clone size: NA
J gene: TRBJ1-5

CDR3 protein: ASSLYLNYEQY
V gene: TRBV5-1
clone size: NA
J gene: TRBJ2-7

CDR3 protein: SARDFRSSYEQY
V gene: TRBV20-1
clone size: medium-sized
J gene: TRBJ2-7

CDR3 protein: ASNPGFLLSPGANVLT
V gene: TRBV6-1
clone size: few
J gene: TRBJ2-6

CDR3 protein: ATSEAGNTEAF
V gene: TRBV10-3
clone size: few
J gene: TRBJ1-1

CDR3 protein: ASTQDSSTDTQY
V gene: TRBV5-1
clone size: NA
J gene: TRBJ2-3

CDR3 protein: ASSLGPDQETQY
V gene: TRBV7-2
clone size: NA
J gene: TRBJ2-5

CDR3 protein: ASSFRDRGNNEQF
V gene: TRBV6-1
clone size: many
J gene: TRBJ2-1

CDR3 protein: ASSYRDRDKWDSGANVLT
V gene: TRBV7-9
clone size: NA
J gene: TRBJ2-6